The clone carrying this T cell receptor beta chain was seen many times. This record belongs to a study of human T cells and chemical hapten exposure. The germline V gene encodes CDR1 MNHEY and CDR2 SMNVEV (reference sequence). V was clipped by 2 bases and J by 7 bases, with 8 bases between them. This CDR3 spans 13 amino acids. Stated time point: patch test 3, about 24 weeks after DPC sensitization. Treatment noted: therapeutic diphenylcyclopropenone sensitization with weekly scalp DPC. Every patch test was put on after a blood sample was taken. MiXCR, run by TCRdb on the RACE reads, gives a single entry per CDR3 protein. In the table there are around 200,000 distinct CDR3 sequences, under 25% of which are singletons.

The chain combines TRBV27 with TRBJ2-2; perhaps TRBD2 as D (5 bases). The sample here was whole blood, taken in connection with sensitization to the hapten diphenylcyclopropenone (DPC). The clonotype comes from a woman between 40 and 50 years old with alopecia areata. Some clones in this sample may be carry-over from other donors' samples. Here the CDR3 reads CASSLRGLGELFF. The CDR3 DNA is TGTGCCAGCAGTTTACGGGGTCTCGGGGAGCTGTTTTTT.